The 14 T cell receptor beta chains below come from one sample, sequenced in a study of patients and donors after allogeneic stem cell transplantation. TCRdb reprocessed the RT-PCR reads via MiXCR and lists one record per CDR3 protein. The table lists about a million distinct CDR3 sequences, over 15% of them singletons. Specimen: blood, either unsorted or a sorted T cell fraction (not recorded which). These receptors came from a human donor who was either an allogeneic HSCT recipient or a stem cell or donor lymphocyte infusion donor (not recorded which). It is not recorded whose cells these are; they may come from a transplant donor.

The gene calls are TRBV24-1 and TRBJ2-1, with 8 bases fitting TRBD1. The CDR3 extends over 13 amino acids. The germline CDR1 and CDR2 sequences are KGHDR and SFDVKD. The V gene end was trimmed by 3 bases and the J gene end by 15 bases; junction bases not matched to a gene: 9. The CDR3 nucleotides are TGTGCCACCAGTGATCCGGACAGGGTCGGGCCGTTCTTC. Protein: CATSDPDRVGPFF.

The table lists this clonotype with a few counts. This chain connects TRBV4-1 to TRBJ2-7; perhaps TRBD2 as D (5 bases). V was pared by 4 bases and J by 4 bases, with 11 bases between. The V gene's germline CDR1 is MGHRA and CDR2 YSYEKL. CDR3 length: 13 residues. The CDR3, as DNA: TGCGCCAGCAGCCGGCACCTAGCTTACGAGCAGTACTTC. Encoded protein: CASSRHLAYEQYF.

This clonotype showed up just a few times. The chain has TRBV2 and TRBJ1-2, with TRBD1 matching over 8 bases. Trimming at V came to 4 bases and at J to 8 bases, leaving 3 bases not matched to a gene. Germline values: CDR1 SNHLY, CDR2 FYNNEI. The CDR3 consists of 12 residues. The CDR3: CASSGTGRGYTF. CDR3 nucleotides: TGTGCCAGCAGTGGGACAGGGCGCGGCTACACCTTC.

This clonotype has just a few counts. The genes are TRBV7-9 and TRBJ1-3; 8 nucleotides match TRBD1. Germline trimming cut 5 bases from V and 0 bases from J; bases unmatched to any gene: 6. Per germline, CDR1 SEHNR and CDR2 FQNEAQ (reference sequence). This CDR3 is 16 amino acids long. CDR3 region: CASSITGGSSGNTIYF. DNA for the CDR3: TGTGCCAGCAGCATAACAGGGGGAAGCTCTGGAAACACCATATATTTT.

The chain carries TRBV18 and TRBJ1-1; D possibly corresponds to TRBD1 (6 bases). The germline V and J ends were trimmed by 11 bases and 5 bases, with 18 bases remaining between them. Per the germline V gene, CDR1 is KGHSH and CDR2 is LQKENI. The CDR3 is 13 amino acids. CDR3 in amino acids: CASLQGRRTEAFF. Written as DNA, the CDR3 is TGTGCCTCCCTGCAGGGGAGAAGGACTGAAGCTTTCTTT.

This clonotype was seen a few times. The V call is TRBV9, the J call TRBJ2-3, with 9 bases identical to TRBD2. J lost 1 base, V lost 0 bases, and 3 bases had no gene match. The V gene's germline CDR1 is SGDLS and CDR2 YYNGEE. The CDR3 length is 16 residues. CDR3 coding DNA: TGTGCCAGCAGCGTAGCAAGCGGGGGGCGCACAGATACGCAGTATTTT. Translation: CASSVASGGRTDTQYF. Variable domain in full (rest from reference TRBV9 and TRBJ2-3): DSGVTQTPKHLITATGQRVTLRCSPRSGDLSVYWYQQSLDQGLQFLIQYYNGEERAKGNILERFSAQQFPDLHSELNLSSLELGDSALYFCASSVASGGRTDTQYFGPGTRLTVL.

This clonotype turned up a few times. The J gene is TRBJ2-1, the V gene TRBV2; 13 positions agree with TRBD2. The length of the CDR3 is 15 residues. V gave up 1 base and J gave up 10 bases; unmatched junction bases: 4. Germline V gene sequence: CDR1 SNHLY, CDR2 FYNNEI. The CDR3 coding sequence is TGTGCCAGCAGTGAAGACACTAGCGGGAGGGGGGAGCAGTTCTTC. Residues: CASSEDTSGRGEQFF.

This chain links TRBV30 with TRBJ2-5, with 10 positions matching TRBD2. After removal of 1 base from V and 4 bases from J, the junction contained 3 bases not matched to a gene. The CDR3 is 14 residues long. Per the germline V gene, CDR1 is GTSNPN and CDR2 is SVGIG (reference sequence). DNA of the CDR3: TGTGCCTGGAGTGAACTAGCGGGAACAGAGACCCAGTACTTC. Protein: CAWSELAGTETQYF. Full variable domain (outside the CDR3, taken from reference TRBV30 and TRBJ2-5): SQTIHQWPATLVQPVGSPLSLECTVEGTSNPNLYWYRQAAGRGLQLLFYSVGIGQISSEVPQNLSASRPQDRQFILSSKKLLLSDSGFYLCAWSELAGTETQYFGPGTRLLVL.

This chain uses TRBV18 with TRBJ1-5, with D possibly TRBD1 on 6 matching bases. The length of the CDR3 is 16 residues. Trimming removed 3 bases from V and 0 bases from J, with 12 bases in between. CDR1 KGHSH and CDR2 LQKENI come from the germline V gene. CDR3 nucleotides: TGTGCCAGCTCACCGCCGGGACAACATAGCAATCAGCCCCAGCATTTT. This codes for CASSPPGQHSNQPQHF.

In its sample, this clonotype was seen many times. This rearrangement joins TRBV5-1 to TRBJ2-3; 15 positions match TRBD2. CDR1 is SGHRS, CDR2 YFSETQ, per germline. CDR3 length equals 15 residues. The V segment lost 4 bases and the J segment 10 bases; nucleotides outside the gene matches: 7. The CDR3 bases are TGCGCCAGCAGCACAGGGACTAGCGGGAGGTTTCCGCAGTATTTT. It specifies CASSTGTSGRFPQYF.

The sample holds a few counts of this clonotype. CDR3 residues: CASSLASGAWPQHF. The CDR3 DNA sequence: TGTGCCAGCAGCTTAGCGTCGGGGGCCTGGCCCCAGCATTTT. The gene calls are TRBV7-2 and TRBJ1-5; D perhaps matches TRBD1 (6 bases). V lost 0 bases, J lost 9 bases, and 12 bases lay in between. The CDR3 is 14 residues long. The germline V gene has CDR1 SGHTA and CDR2 FQGNSA.

This clonotype was counted only a few times. The rearrangement uses TRBV29-1 and TRBJ2-7, with D hard to call. CDR3 length: 11 amino acids. Germline values: CDR1 SQVTM, CDR2 ANQGSEA. CDR3 sequence: CGVGNFYEQYF. The CDR3 nucleotides are TGCGGAGTAGGGAATTTTTACGAGCAGTACTTC.

This clonotype appeared a few times. The chain links TRBV20-1 to TRBJ2-5; tentative D call: TRBD1 (6 bases). Trimming removed 4 bases at V and 7 bases at J, with 25 bases between. This CDR3 has 16 amino acids. Germline assignment: CDR1 DFQATT and CDR2 SNEGSKA (reference sequence). In nucleotides, the CDR3 is TGCAGTGCTATACGTAAAAAAACCGGAACAGGGACGACCCAGTACTTC. It is translated as CSAIRKKTGTGTTQYF.

This clonotype was seen a few times. The chain joins TRBV3-1 to TRBJ1-1; D unclear. The V and J ends lost 2 bases and 9 bases respectively, with 10 bases between them. The germline V gene encodes CDR1 LGHDT and CDR2 YNNKEL (reference sequence). The CDR3 loop spans 12 amino acids. CDR3 residues: CASSQKATQAFF. CDR3 coding DNA: TGTGCCAGCAGCCAAAAGGCAACCCAAGCTTTCTTT.